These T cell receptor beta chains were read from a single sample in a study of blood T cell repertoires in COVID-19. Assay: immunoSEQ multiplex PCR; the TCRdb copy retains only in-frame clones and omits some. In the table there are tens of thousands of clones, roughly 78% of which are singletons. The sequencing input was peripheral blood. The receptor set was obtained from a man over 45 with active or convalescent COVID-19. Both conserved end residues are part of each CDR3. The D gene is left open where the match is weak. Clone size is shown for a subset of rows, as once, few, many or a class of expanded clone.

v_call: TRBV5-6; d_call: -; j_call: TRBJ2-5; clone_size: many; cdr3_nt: TGTGCCAGCAGCTTGGCGGCGGACTACCAAGAGACCCAGTACTTC; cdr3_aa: CASSLAADYQETQYF
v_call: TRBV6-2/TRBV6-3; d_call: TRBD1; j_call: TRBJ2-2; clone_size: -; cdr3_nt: TGTGCCAGCAGTTACCAGGGGGCCACCGGGGAGCTGTTTTTT; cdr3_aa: CASSYQGATGELFF
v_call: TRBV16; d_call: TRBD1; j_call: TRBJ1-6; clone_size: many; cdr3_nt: TGTGCCAGCAGCCAGGGGCCAGGGACAGTTAATTCACCCCTCCACTTT; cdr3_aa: CASSQGPGTVNSPLHF
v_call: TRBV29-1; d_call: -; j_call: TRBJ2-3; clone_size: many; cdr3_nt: TGCAGCGTTGAGCAGGGGTATTTT; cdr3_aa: CSVEQGYF
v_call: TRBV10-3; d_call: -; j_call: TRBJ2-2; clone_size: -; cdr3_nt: TGTGCCATCAGTCCCAGGGGCGATTACGCGAACACCGGGGAGCTGTTTTTT; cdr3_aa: CAISPRGDYANTGELFF
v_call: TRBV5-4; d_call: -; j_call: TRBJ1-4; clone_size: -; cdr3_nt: TGTGCCAGCAGCCCTGACAGTAAACATGAAAAACTGTTTTTT; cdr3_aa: CASSPDSKHEKLFF
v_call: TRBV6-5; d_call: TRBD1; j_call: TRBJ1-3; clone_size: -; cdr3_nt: TGTGCCAGCAGCCAAGACAGGGGGGGAAACACCATATATTTT; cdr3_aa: CASSQDRGGNTIYF
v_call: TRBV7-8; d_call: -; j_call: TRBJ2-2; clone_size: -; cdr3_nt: TGTGCCAGCAGCCCTGGCAGGTTTTACACCGGGGAGCTGTTTTTT; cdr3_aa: CASSPGRFYTGELFF
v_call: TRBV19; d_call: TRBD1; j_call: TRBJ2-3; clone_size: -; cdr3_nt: TGTGCCAGTAGTACCTCGCGACAGGGGAACACTCATACGCAGTATTTT; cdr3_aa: CASSTSRQGNTHTQYF
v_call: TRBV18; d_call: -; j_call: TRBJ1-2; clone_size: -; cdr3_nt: TGTGCCAGCTCACCGCGGGGGGGAGCTAACTATGGCTACACCTTC; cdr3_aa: CASSPRGGANYGYTF
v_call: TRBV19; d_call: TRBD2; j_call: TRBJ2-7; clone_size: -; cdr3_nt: TGTGCCAGTAGTATCGTGCTAGCGGGGGGAACCTCCTCCTACGAGCAGTACTTC; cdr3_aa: CASSIVLAGGTSSYEQYF
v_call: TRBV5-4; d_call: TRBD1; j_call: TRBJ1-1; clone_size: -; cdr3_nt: TGTGCCAGCAGCGAGACAGGGGAGAGTGAAGCTTTCTTT; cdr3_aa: CASSETGESEAFF
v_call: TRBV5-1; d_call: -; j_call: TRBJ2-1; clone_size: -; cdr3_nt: TGCGCCAGCAGCCCCGGGGTGGGGTCCTACAATGAGCAGTTCTTC; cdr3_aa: CASSPGVGSYNEQFF
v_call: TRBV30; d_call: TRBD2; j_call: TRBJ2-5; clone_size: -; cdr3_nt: TGTGCCTGGAGTTTAGTGGGGGGACTAGCGGGACGGAAGGGGCAAGAGACCCAGTACTTC; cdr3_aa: CAWSLVGGLAGRKGQETQYF
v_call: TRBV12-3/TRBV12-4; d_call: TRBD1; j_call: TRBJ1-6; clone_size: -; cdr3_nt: TGTGCCAGCAGTTTCCAGGGGGATTCACCCCTCCACTTT; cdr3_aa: CASSFQGDSPLHF
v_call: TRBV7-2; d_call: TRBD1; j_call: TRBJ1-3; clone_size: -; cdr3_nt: TGTGCCAGCAGCTTAGCGCCTCGACAGGGAGGAAACACCATATATTTT; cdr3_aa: CASSLAPRQGGNTIYF
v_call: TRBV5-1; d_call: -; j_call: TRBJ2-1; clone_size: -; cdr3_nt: TGCGCCAGCAGCTTGGATGATGGTAGCTCCTACAATGAGCAGTTCTTC; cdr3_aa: CASSLDDGSSYNEQFF
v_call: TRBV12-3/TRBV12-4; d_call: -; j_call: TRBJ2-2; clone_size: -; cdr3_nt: TGTGCCAGCAGTCCGGACATCCTAGGGGAGCTGTTTTTT; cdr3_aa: CASSPDILGELFF
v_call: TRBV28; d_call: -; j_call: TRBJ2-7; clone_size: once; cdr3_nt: TGTGCCAGCAGTTACGCAGGGATAGGAGTCTACGAGCAGTACTTC; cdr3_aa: CASSYAGIGVYEQYF
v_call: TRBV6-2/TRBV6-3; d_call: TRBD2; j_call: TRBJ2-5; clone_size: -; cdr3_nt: TGTGCCAGCAGTTACGGGGCTAGCGGGGATTTTAGGGGAAGGTACCAAGAGACCCAGTACTTC; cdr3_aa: CASSYGASGDFRGRYQETQYF
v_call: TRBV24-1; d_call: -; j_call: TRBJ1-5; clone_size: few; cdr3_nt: TGTGCCACCAGTGATTTGCACAGGGAAAAATATAGCAATCAGCCCCAGCATTTT; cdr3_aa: CATSDLHREKYSNQPQHF
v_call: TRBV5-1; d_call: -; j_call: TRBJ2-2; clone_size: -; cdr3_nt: TGCGCCAGCAGGAGAACGAACACCGGGGAGCTGTTTTTT; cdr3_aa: CASRRTNTGELFF
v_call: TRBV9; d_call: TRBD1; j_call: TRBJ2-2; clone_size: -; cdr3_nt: TGTGCCAGCAGCCCACAAGGGACAGGGGAGATCGGGGAGCTGTTTTTT; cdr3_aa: CASSPQGTGEIGELFF
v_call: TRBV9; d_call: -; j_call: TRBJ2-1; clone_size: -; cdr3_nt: TGTGCCAGCAGCGTTACAGGGAACAATGAGCAGTTCTTC; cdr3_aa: CASSVTGNNEQFF
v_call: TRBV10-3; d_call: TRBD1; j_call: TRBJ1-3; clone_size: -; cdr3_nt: TGTGCCATCAGTGATGCAGGGGGCGCCGAAGGAAACACCATATATTTT; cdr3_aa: CAISDAGGAEGNTIYF
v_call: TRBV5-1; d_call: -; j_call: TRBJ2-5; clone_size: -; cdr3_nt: TGCGCCAGCAGCCCTGTCCTAAGCGGGGAGACCCAGTACTTC; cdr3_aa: CASSPVLSGETQYF
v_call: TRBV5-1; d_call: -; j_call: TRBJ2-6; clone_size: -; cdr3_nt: TGCGCCAGCAGCCTATCCAGGGAACTCCCAGGGGCCAACGTCCTGACTTTC; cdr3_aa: CASSLSRELPGANVLTF
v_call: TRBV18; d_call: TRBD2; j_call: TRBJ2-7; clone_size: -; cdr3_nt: TGTGCCAGCTCAAAGTCTAGCGGGGAGGGGTACGAGCAGTACTTC; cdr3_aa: CASSKSSGEGYEQYF
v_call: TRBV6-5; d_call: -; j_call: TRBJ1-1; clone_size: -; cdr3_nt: TGTGCCAGCAGCAGACCGGGACTGACGAACACTGAAGCTTTCTTT; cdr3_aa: CASSRPGLTNTEAFF
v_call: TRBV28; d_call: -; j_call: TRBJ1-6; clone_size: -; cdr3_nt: TGTGCCAGCAGTTTAATCTCAACAGGGACTTCACCCCTCCACTTT; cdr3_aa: CASSLISTGTSPLHF
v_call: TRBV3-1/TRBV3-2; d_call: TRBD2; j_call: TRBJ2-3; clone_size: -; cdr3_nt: TGTGCCAGCAGCCACAATCAAGCGGGGGGGCAAGATACGCAGTATTTT; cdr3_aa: CASSHNQAGGQDTQYF
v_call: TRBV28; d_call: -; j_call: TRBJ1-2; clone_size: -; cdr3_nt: TGTGCCAGCAGTTTTTTGCAGGGGCTCATCTATGGCTACACCTTC; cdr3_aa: CASSFLQGLIYGYTF
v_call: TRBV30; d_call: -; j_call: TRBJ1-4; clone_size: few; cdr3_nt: TGTGCCGGGTCGACAACAACTAATGAAAAACTGTTTTTT; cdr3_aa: CAGSTTTNEKLFF
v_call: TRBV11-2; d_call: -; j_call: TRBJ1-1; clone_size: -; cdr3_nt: TGTGCCAGCAGCGCCAGGATGCAGAACACTGAAGCTTTCTTT; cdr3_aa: CASSARMQNTEAFF
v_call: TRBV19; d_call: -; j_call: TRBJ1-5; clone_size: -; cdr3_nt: TGTGCCAGTAGTCCTCAGGTCCTGTGGGAGCCCCAGCATTTT; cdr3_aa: CASSPQVLWEPQHF
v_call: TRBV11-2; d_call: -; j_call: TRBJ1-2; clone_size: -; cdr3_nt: TGTGCCAGCAGCCAGACACTCCGGAAGTATGGCTACACCTTC; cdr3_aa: CASSQTLRKYGYTF
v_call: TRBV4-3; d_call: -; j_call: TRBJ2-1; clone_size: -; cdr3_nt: TGCGCCAGCAGCCCAGCAGGGGAGATCGGCAATGAGCAGTTCTTC; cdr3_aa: CASSPAGEIGNEQFF
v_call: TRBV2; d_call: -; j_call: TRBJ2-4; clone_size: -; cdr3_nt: TGTGCCAGCAACACAGGGGCGGGGAACATTCAGTACTTC; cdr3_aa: CASNTGAGNIQYF
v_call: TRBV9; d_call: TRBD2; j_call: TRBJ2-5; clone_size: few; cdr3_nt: TGTGCCAGCAGCGAGGGAGGGCAAGAGACCCAGTACTTC; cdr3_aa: CASSEGGQETQYF
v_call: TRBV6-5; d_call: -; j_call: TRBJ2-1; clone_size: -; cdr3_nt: TGTGCCGGCTTAGTTAGGGGTCCCTACAATGAGCAGTTCTTC; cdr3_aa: CAGLVRGPYNEQFF
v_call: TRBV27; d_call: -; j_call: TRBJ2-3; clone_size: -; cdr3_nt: TGTGCCAGCAGTTCCCCTACGGGGGACCCAGATACGCAGTATTTT; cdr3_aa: CASSSPTGDPDTQYF
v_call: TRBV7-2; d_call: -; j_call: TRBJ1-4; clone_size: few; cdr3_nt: TGTGCCAGCAGCTTAGGGGACTCTAATGAAAAACTGTTTTTT; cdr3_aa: CASSLGDSNEKLFF
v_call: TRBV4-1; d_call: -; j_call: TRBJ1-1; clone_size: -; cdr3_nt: TGCGCCAGCAGCCAAGTCGTTACGAGCACTGAAGCTTTCTTT; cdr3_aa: CASSQVVTSTEAFF
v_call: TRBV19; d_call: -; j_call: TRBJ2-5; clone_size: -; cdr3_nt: TGTGCCAGTACCCATGGGGCCACCATGTACTTC; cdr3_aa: CASTHGATMYF
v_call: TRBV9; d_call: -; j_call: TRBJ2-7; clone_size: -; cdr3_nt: TGTGCCAGCAGCTTTCGACAGCCAGTCCCTCTGTACGAGCAGTACTTC; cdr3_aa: CASSFRQPVPLYEQYF
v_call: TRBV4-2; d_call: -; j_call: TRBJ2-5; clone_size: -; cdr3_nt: TGTGCCAGCAGCCAGGGGGGGGCGGAGGGGACCCAGTACTTC; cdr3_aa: CASSQGGAEGTQYF
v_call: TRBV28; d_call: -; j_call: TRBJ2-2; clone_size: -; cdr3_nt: TGTGCCAGCAGTTTGGGGGCCTGGAACACCGGGGAGCTGTTTTTT; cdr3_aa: CASSLGAWNTGELFF
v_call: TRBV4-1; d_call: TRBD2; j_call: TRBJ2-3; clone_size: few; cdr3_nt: TGCGCCAGCAGTTCAGCGGGGCCGGGAGATACGCAGTATTTT; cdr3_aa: CASSSAGPGDTQYF
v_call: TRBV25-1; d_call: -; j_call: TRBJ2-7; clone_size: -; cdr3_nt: TGTGCCAGCAGTGTTACAGGCGGTTCCTACGAGCAGTACTTC; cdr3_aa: CASSVTGGSYEQYF
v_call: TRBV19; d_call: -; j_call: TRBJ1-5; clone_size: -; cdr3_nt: TGTGCCAGTAACCGCCTCGAGCCAGGGGAGAATCAGCCCCAGCATTTT; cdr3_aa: CASNRLEPGENQPQHF